This T cell receptor beta chain was identified during a study of shared clonotypes between healthy human individuals. Study results and caveats: What naive subsets generally showed was a larger estimated richness than memory subsets showed.

Naive CD8 cells comprised CD45RO-negative, CCR7-positively selected cells, excluding terminally differentiated effector memory CD45RA+ cells. Deletions cut 5 bases from V and 6 bases from J, with 7 bases between. Germline CDR1 and CDR2: SEHNR and FQNEAQ (reference sequence). The length of the CDR3 is 11 residues. About this clone itself: Antigen: not known.

Researchers ran the assay at a deep level. Method: immunoSEQ multiplex PCR; TCRdb's copy keeps in-frame clones and lacks some. The sample has over 2,000,000 clones; approximately 92% are singletons. The chain couples TRBV7-9 to TRBJ1-1; unclear D gene. The TCR originated in a man in his late teens or twenties in good health. Some clones in this sample may be carry-over from other donors' samples. Sequencing was carried out using naive CD8+ T cells from PBMCs. This CDR3 reads CASSPASEAFF. The CDR3 DNA reads as TGTGCCAGCAGCCCCGCATCTGAAGCTTTCTTT.